Following are 17 T cell receptor beta chains from one sample sequenced in a study of CD8+ T cells in alopecia areata. RNA, once extracted, was reverse transcribed into cDNA for use as the sequencing template. TCRdb keeps only in-frame clones here, not all; method: immunoSEQ multiplex PCR. The sample shows 95,000 to 100,000 clones, 60% of them seen only once. Described treatment: oral pan-JAK inhibitor, 5-10 mg twice daily. This specimen was CD8+ T cells sorted from blood, taken between weeks 55 and 70, from a patient treated with tofacitinib. These receptors were taken from a human donor with alopecia areata.

The V gene is TRBV7-8, the J gene TRBJ2-7, with 7 bases lining up with TRBD2. This CDR3 is built from 16 residues. The germline V gene encodes CDR1 SGHVS and CDR2 FQNEAQ. Trimming cost V 5 bases and J 3 bases; bases outside gene matches: 13. The CDR3 region is CASSAEGEGPIYEQYF. The CDR3 bases are TGTGCCAGCAGCGCAGAAGGGGAGGGGCCAATCTACGAGCAGTACTTC.

This chain connects TRBV7-9 to TRBJ2-5, with 9 bases matching TRBD1. Germline values: CDR1 SEHNR, CDR2 FQNEAQ (reference sequence). The ends lost 10 bases at V and 5 bases at J; junction bases unmatched: 11. The CDR3 extends over 14 amino acids. CDR3 region: CATPSGQGGETQYF. In DNA form, the CDR3 reads TGTGCCACCCCGTCGGGACAGGGAGGGGAGACCCAGTACTTC. Together with reference TRBV7-9 and TRBJ2-5, the CDR3 gives the full variable domain: DTGVSQNPRHKITKRGQNVTFRCDPISEHNRLYWYRQTLGQGPEFLTYFQNEAQLEKSRLLSDRFSAERPKGSFSTLEIQRTEQGDSAMYLCATPSGQGGETQYFGPGTRLLVL.

The rearrangement uses TRBV7-2 and TRBJ2-3; D may be TRBD2 (6 bases). CDR3 length equals 14 residues. The germline V gene encodes CDR1 SGHTA and CDR2 FQGNSA. V gave up 7 bases and J gave up 6 bases, with 17 bases separating them. The CDR3 sequence: CASTDLGGGDTQYF. CDR3 DNA sequence: TGTGCCAGCACCGACTTGGGGGGTGGGGATACGCAGTATTTT.

The chain employs TRBV29-1 and TRBJ2-1; D uncertain. This CDR3 has 12 residues. The germline gives CDR1 SQVTM, CDR2 ANQGSEA. V was pared by 0 bases and J by 8 bases, with 8 bases between. The CDR3, as DNA: TGCAGCGTTGAAGAGCCCCTTGATGAGCAGTTCTTC. Translating gives CSVEEPLDEQFF.

The chain has TRBV7-3 and TRBJ2-3; 10 bases match TRBD1. V was pared by 5 bases and J by 1 base, with 3 bases of the junction left unmatched. This CDR3 spans 15 amino acids. Germline V gene lookup returns CDR1 SGHTA and CDR2 FQGTGA. The CDR3 sequence: CASSHGTGGTDTQYF. The CDR3 region has the DNA TGTGCCAGCAGCCACGGGACAGGGGGCACAGATACGCAGTATTTT.

This rearrangement joins TRBV4-1 to TRBJ2-7; 8 bases are shared with TRBD2. Losses at the gene ends were 0 bases for V and 4 bases for J; bases not matched to a gene: 5. Germline V gene data show CDR1 as MGHRA and CDR2 as YSYEKL. The CDR3 sequence is 15 residues long. The CDR3, as DNA: TGCGCCAGCAGCCAAGAAGGACTAGCTGGTTACGAGCAGTACTTC. It translates to CASSQEGLAGYEQYF.

This rearrangement joins TRBV6-1 to TRBJ2-3; D is undetermined. Looked up from germline, CDR1 is MNHNS and CDR2 is SASEGT. This CDR3 has 15 residues. The germline V and J ends were trimmed by 11 bases and 2 bases, with 20 bases remaining between them. The CDR3 DNA is TGTGCCTCGAATGGGAAGGAGAAAATCACAGATACGCAGTATTTT. This codes for CASNGKEKITDTQYF.

This sequence joins TRBV7-9 and TRBJ2-2, with D hard to call. The CDR3 is 14 residues long. The germline V gene has CDR1 SEHNR and CDR2 FQNEAQ (reference sequence). The V end was cut by 10 bases, the J end by 6 bases, with 18 bases between. DNA of the CDR3: TGTGCCACCCAACCCGCCGGGCTCGCCGGGGAGCTGTTTTTT. It translates to CATQPAGLAGELFF.

V usage is TRBV6-5 and J usage is TRBJ2-1; D unresolved. V lost 2 bases, J lost 6 bases, and 11 bases lay in between. The CDR3 contains 14 residues. Germline CDR1 reads MNHEY; CDR2 reads SVGAGI. DNA for the CDR3: TGTGCCAGCAGTTACCAGCGCGCTCTCAATGAGCAGTTCTTC. It is translated as CASSYQRALNEQFF.

This chain joins TRBV6-5 and TRBJ1-1; no reliable D call. This CDR3 contains 14 residues. V gave up 10 bases and J gave up 4 bases, with 19 bases separating them. Germline loops: CDR1 MNHEY, CDR2 SVGAGI. CDR3 DNA sequence: TGTGCCACACGGGCCATCCCCTGGGGCACTGAAGCTTTCTTT. Its protein is CATRAIPWGTEAFF.

CDR3 sequence reads: CASSPGQAYEQYF. For the CDR3, the DNA is TGTGCCAGCAGCCCGGGGCAGGCCTACGAGCAGTACTTC. The rearrangement links TRBV27 to TRBJ2-7; D may correspond to TRBD1 or TRBD2 (5 bases each). V was shortened by 6 bases and J by 2 bases, with 11 bases between the two germline ends. Germline V CDR1 and CDR2: MNHEY, SMNVEV (reference sequence). The CDR3 is 13 amino acids.

The chain uses TRBV7-2 and TRBJ1-6, with D possibly matching TRBD1 (6 bases). CDR1 is SGHTA and CDR2 is FQGNSA in the germline V gene. V lost 7 bases, J lost 2 bases, and 18 bases lay in between. CDR3 length equals 17 residues. The CDR3 here is CASTGAQGPTYNSPLHF. The CDR3 nucleotides are TGTGCCAGCACCGGAGCCCAGGGGCCCACCTATAATTCACCCCTCCACTTT.

The V and J genes are TRBV2 and TRBJ2-1; D is perhaps TRBD1 (5 bases). Germline CDR1 and CDR2: SNHLY and FYNNEI. CDR3 size: 14 residues. The V gene lost 8 bases and the J gene lost 4 bases, with 15 bases spanning the gap. CDR3 DNA: TGTGCCAGCGGGGCTTCATTAGGGTACAATGAGCAGTTCTTC. Protein sequence: CASGASLGYNEQFF.

The J gene is TRBJ2-6, the V gene TRBV27; D unclear. This CDR3 spans 15 amino acids. Germline V gene sequence: CDR1 MNHEY, CDR2 SMNVEV (reference sequence). Trimming shortened V by 3 bases and J by 3 bases, and 9 bases separated the two germline ends. The CDR3 DNA follows: TGTGCCAGCAGTTTGGTGGGCGTTGGGGCCAACGTCCTGACTTTC. It encodes CASSLVGVGANVLTF.

This clone appeared once. The rearrangement links TRBV29-1 to TRBJ2-5; 7 bases fit TRBD1. Germline-derived CDR1 and CDR2 are SQVTM and ANQGSEA. The CDR3 covers 14 residues. V was clipped by 7 bases and J by 5 bases; unmatched bases: 13. This CDR3 is CSAGTGARGETQYF. As DNA, the CDR3 is TGCAGCGCTGGAACAGGGGCGAGGGGGGAGACCCAGTACTTC.

V usage is TRBV20-1 and J usage is TRBJ1-1; D is ambiguous. V shed 0 bases and J shed 5 bases, with 4 bases lying between them. This CDR3 is 11 amino acids long. CDR1 DFQATT and CDR2 SNEGSKA come from the germline V gene (reference sequence). This chain's CDR3 is CSARDLTEAFF. The CDR3 region has the DNA TGCAGTGCTAGAGATCTTACTGAAGCTTTCTTT.

This clone has just a few counts. The chain links TRBV27 to TRBJ1-1, with a tentative D call TRBD1 (5 bases). The CDR3 covers 12 residues. Trimming shortened V by 10 bases and J by 5 bases, and 14 bases separated the two germline ends. CDR1 and CDR2 from the germline V gene are MNHEY and SMNVEV (reference sequence). CDR3 coding DNA: TGTGCCACGACCGGGGGGGGGACTGAAGCTTTCTTT. Amino acids: CATTGGGTEAFF.